This TCR beta chain was recovered during a study of cytotoxic CD8 clonotypes in ibrutinib-treated CLL. For the study at large: Partial response occurred in some 25 patients and complete response in 2; at median approximately 68 months, approximately 15 remained remitted and some 12 progressed. After a median roughly twelve months on treatment (6 to 36), response samples were drawn. Overall study findings and caveats: Contraction or stability on treatment was seen for public clonotypes, which were uncommon.

TCRdb's copy holds only in-frame clones and misses some; the assay was immunoSEQ multiplex PCR. The data hold roughly 150,000 clones, with 70% to 85% observed a single time. Points on this clone: Its antigen is still unknown.

Frozen PBMC stocks contributed 2 to 2.5 micrograms of genomic DNA to the TCR beta libraries. This receptor was identified in a human donor with chronic lymphocytic leukemia. The starting material was PBMCs, obtained after 12 months of ibrutinib treatment.

The CDR3 nucleotides are TGTGCCAGTAGTAATCTAGCAGGGGGGTGGCCCTACAATGAGCAGTTCTTC. Its translation: CASSNLAGGWPYNEQFF. The chain employs TRBV19 and TRBJ2-1; tentatively, D is TRBD1 (7 bases). The germline gives CDR1 LNHDA, CDR2 SQIVND (reference sequence). The V and J ends lost 4 bases and 2 bases respectively, with 18 bases between them. The CDR3 runs 17 residues.